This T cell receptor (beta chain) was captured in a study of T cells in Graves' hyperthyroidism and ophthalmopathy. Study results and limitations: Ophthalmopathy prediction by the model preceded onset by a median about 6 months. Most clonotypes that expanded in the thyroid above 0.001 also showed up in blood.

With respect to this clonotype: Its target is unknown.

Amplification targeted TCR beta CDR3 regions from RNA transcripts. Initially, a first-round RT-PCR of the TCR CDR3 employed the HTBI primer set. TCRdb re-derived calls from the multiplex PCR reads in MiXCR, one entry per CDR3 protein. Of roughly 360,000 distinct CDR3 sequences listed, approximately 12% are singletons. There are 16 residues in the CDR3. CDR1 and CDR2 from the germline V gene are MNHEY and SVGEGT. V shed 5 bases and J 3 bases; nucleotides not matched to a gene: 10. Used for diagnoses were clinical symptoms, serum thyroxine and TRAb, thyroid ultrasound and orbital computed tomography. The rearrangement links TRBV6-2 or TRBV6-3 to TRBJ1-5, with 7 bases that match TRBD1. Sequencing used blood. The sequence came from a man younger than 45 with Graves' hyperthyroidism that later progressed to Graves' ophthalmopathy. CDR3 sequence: CASSKGTADPNQPQHF. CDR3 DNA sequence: TGTGCCAGCAGTAAGGGGACAGCCGATCCCAATCAGCCCCAGCATTTT.